Below are 8 T cell receptor beta chains sequenced from a single sample in a study of blood T cells in healthy people across ages (dated by TCRdb to between 2015 and 2017). Library construction relied on 5' RACE. Sequenced using an Illumina HiSeq 2500. The second PCR ran for about 6 to 12 cycles and used a J-beta primer mix along with a sample-barcoded 5' primer. TCRdb handled the public reads itself, with Q25 trimming in fastp and clone calling in MiXCR, and kept productive beta chains. Each CDR3 protein gets just one entry, which takes the most common genes and DNA from the rows behind it. The sample table records over a million distinct CDR3 sequences; approximately 43% of these occur just once. Around 4% of the sample comes from the top ten. The sample taken for sequencing was blood. The receptors here all came from a woman between 18 and 30 years old in good health.

The chain carries TRBV6-1 and TRBJ2-1; the D is unclear. Germline V lookup: CDR1 MNHNS, CDR2 SASEGT. V was trimmed by 7 bases and J by 1 base, leaving 14 bases between them. The CDR3 totals 15 residues. CDR3 DNA sequence: TGTGCCAGCACCCCTACAGAAAGGTCCTACAATGAGCAGTTCTTC. It yields the protein CASTPTERSYNEQFF.

This chain connects TRBV20-1 to TRBJ2-4, with D hard to call. The J call may be incorrect, as the DNA end agrees better with TRBJ2-7. The germline V gene has CDR1 DFQATT and CDR2 SNEGSKA (reference sequence). The CDR3 runs to 12 residues. The CDR3 sequence is CSAVTPRYEQYF. CDR3 nucleotide sequence: TGCAGTGCTGTCACGCCCAGATACGAGCAGTACTTC.

The chain is built from TRBV15 and TRBJ1-5; no clear D gene. The CDR3 contains 17 residues. Germline-derived CDR1 and CDR2 are LNHNV and YYDKDF (reference sequence). V was pared by 0 bases and J by 4 bases, with 16 bases between. The chain's CDR3 is CATSRDRRRSINQPQHF. Written as DNA, the CDR3 is TGTGCCACCAGCAGAGATAGAAGACGCTCGATTAATCAGCCCCAGCATTTT. Complete variable domain (other parts from reference TRBV15 and TRBJ1-5): DAMVIQNPRYQVTQFGKPVTLSCSQTLNHNVMYWYQQKSSQAPKLLFHYYDKDFNNEADTPDNFQSRRPNTSFCFLDIRSPGLGDTAMYLCATSRDRRRSINQPQHFGDGTRLSIL.

This clonotype was observed a handful of times. The V call is TRBV7-2, the J call TRBJ2-1, with D hard to call. Germline lookup yields CDR1 SGHTA and CDR2 FQGNSA. The CDR3 contains 15 residues. The V and J ends lost 5 bases and 7 bases respectively, with 18 bases between them. Here the CDR3 reads CASSPRTQSWNEQFF. CDR3 sequence (DNA): TGTGCCAGCAGCCCGCGCACCCAGTCTTGGAATGAGCAGTTCTTC.

This chain connects TRBV7-8 to TRBJ2-7; D is possibly TRBD1 or TRBD2 (5 bases each). The CDR3 has 14 amino acids. From germline, CDR1 is SGHVS and CDR2 FQNEAQ. Trimming stripped 8 bases from V and 3 bases from J, with 17 bases between. CDR3 sequence (DNA): TGTGCCAGCGGATTCCGGGACGGTCGCTACGAGCAGTACTTC. It yields the protein CASGFRDGRYEQYF.

The chain links TRBV5-1 to TRBJ2-2; a weak D match, TRBD1 (6 bases). CDR3 length equals 18 residues. CDR1 and CDR2 from the germline V gene are SGHRS and YFSETQ. Trimming removed 5 bases at V and 4 bases at J, with 24 bases between. The CDR3 is CASRTPFTGKSITGELFF. The CDR3 DNA reads TGCGCCAGCAGGACCCCTTTCACAGGGAAATCGATCACCGGGGAGCTGTTTTTT.

V is TRBV10-3 and J is TRBJ1-2; a weak D match, TRBD1 (6 bases). The CDR3 contains 11 residues. V lost 11 bases and J lost 8, with 15 bases in between. Germline CDR1 ENHRY, CDR2 SYGVKD. The CDR3 sequence: CAVIGGGGYTF. DNA for the CDR3: TGTGCCGTCATTGGTGGGGGCGGCTACACCTTC.

This clonotype has a count of ten or more. This chain connects TRBV2 to TRBJ1-5, with TRBD1 matching over 8 bases. Germline V gives CDR1 SNHLY, CDR2 FYNNEI. This CDR3 region has 12 residues. The junction had 2 bases not matched to a gene; V was cut back by 9 bases and J by 4 bases. CDR3 amino acids: CASTGGNQPQHF. The CDR3 bases are TGTGCCAGTACAGGGGGAAATCAGCCCCAGCATTTT. Drawing the rest from reference TRBV2 and TRBJ1-5, the complete variable domain is EPEVTQTPSHQVTQMGQEVILRCVPISNHLYFYWYRQILGQKVEFLVSFYNNEISEKSEIFDDQFSVERPDGSNFTLKIRSTKLEDSAMYFCASTGGNQPQHFGDGTRLSIL.